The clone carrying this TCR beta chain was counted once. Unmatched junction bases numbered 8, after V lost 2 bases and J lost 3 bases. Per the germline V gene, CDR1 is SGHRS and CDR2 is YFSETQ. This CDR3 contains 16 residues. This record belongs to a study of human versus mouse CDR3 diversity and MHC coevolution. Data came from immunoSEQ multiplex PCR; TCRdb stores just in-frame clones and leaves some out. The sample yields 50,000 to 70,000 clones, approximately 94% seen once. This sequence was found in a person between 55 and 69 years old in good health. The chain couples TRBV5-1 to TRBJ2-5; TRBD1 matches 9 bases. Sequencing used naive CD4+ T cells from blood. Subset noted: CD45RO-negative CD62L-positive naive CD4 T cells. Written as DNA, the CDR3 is TGCGCCAGCAGCTTTTGGGCCGGGACAGGGAAAGAGACCCAGTACTTC. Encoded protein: CASSFWAGTGKETQYF.